This T cell receptor (beta chain) was observed in a study of T cell repertoires in cytomegalovirus infection. Across the study: Use of recently identified HLA-C-restricted and well-studied HLA-B-restricted CMV epitopes was part of the study. Matching HLA type, along with CMV infection, was indicated by public TCR beta signatures. Overall study findings and caveats: There were HLA-C-restricted CMV-specific TCR beta clonotypes dominating the ex vivo response.

This clonotype has more than one count but fewer than ten. The antigen remains undetermined. TCRdb analysed the reads with MiXCR anew, one entry per CDR3 protein. The sample has 95,000 to 120,000 distinct CDR3 sequences, over 25% seen once. Germline-derived CDR1 and CDR2 are SEHNR and FQNEAQ (reference sequence). V lost 5 bases to trimming and J lost 3 bases; unmatched junction nucleotides: 24. The CDR3 is 20 residues long. Sequencing used CD8+ T cells from cultured PBMCs, obtained from culture after CMV antigen stimulation. This chain uses TRBV7-9 with TRBJ1-2, with 7 bases identical to TRBD1. The receptor was derived from a human donor in good health (CMV status not recorded). Some clones in this sample may be carry-over from other donors' samples. The CDR3 bases are TGTGCCAGCAGCCCTCCGGCCTCGGGACAGATACTAAAAAGGGACTATGGCTACACCTTC. Its translation is CASSPPASGQILKRDYGYTF.